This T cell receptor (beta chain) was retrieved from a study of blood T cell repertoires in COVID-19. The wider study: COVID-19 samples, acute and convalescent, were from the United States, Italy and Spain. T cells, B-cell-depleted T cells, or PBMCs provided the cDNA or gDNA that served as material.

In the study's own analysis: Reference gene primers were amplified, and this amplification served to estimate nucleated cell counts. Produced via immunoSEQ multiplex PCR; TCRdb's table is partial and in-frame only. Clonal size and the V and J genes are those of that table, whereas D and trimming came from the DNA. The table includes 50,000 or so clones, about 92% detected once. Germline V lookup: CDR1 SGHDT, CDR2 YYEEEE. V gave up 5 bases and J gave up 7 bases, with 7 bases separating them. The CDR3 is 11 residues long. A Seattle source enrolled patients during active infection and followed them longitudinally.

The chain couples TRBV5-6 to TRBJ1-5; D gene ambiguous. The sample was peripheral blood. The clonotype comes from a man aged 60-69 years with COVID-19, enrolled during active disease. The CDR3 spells CASRLEQPQHF. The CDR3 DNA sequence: TGTGCCAGCAGACTCGAACAGCCCCAGCATTTT.